The sequence of this T cell receptor beta chain was determined in a study of blood T cell repertoires in COVID-19. Overall study context: Sources were T cells, B-cell-depleted T cells, or PBMCs; the material itself was cDNA or gDNA.

Sequencing was performed with immunoSEQ multiplex PCR; in TCRdb, only in-frame clones are kept and a portion is missing. The profile shows more than 300,000 clones, approximately 89% of them singletons. The CDR3 has 16 residues. Looked up from germline, CDR1 is MDHEN and CDR2 is SYDVKM. Between the trimmed V and J ends, which lost 5 bases and 1 base, there was a span of 17 bases. The rearrangement joins TRBV28 to TRBJ2-5, with a possible D match to TRBD2 (5 bases). Sequenced: peripheral blood. The origin of this receptor is a young woman with COVID-19, enrolled during active disease. The CDR3 is CASSPLDGVPQETQYF. CDR3 sequence (DNA): TGTGCCAGCAGTCCCCTCGACGGGGTCCCCCAAGAGACCCAGTACTTC.